This T cell receptor beta chain was identified in a study of cytomegalovirus exposure and HLA in healthy donors. The PCR contained 60 Vbeta and 13 Jbeta primers. Clones were sequenced by immunoSEQ multiplex PCR, and TCRdb holds only the in-frame ones, with some missing. The data hold about 120,000 clones, with roughly 60% observed a single time. The germline gives CDR1 MNHEY, CDR2 SVGAGI. CDR3 size: 14 residues. The donors (healthy individuals) were bone marrow donors. The sequencing input was PBMCs. The clonotype was recovered from a man aged 35-49 years in good health and CMV-seropositive. This chain links TRBV6-5 with TRBJ2-5; 9 nucleotides match TRBD1. The assigned J gene may be wrong: the sequence end matches TRBJ2-7 better. CDR3 amino acids: CASRGDRDYYEQYF. The CDR3 DNA sequence: TGTGCCAGCAGGGGGGACAGGGATTACTACGAGCAGTACTTC.